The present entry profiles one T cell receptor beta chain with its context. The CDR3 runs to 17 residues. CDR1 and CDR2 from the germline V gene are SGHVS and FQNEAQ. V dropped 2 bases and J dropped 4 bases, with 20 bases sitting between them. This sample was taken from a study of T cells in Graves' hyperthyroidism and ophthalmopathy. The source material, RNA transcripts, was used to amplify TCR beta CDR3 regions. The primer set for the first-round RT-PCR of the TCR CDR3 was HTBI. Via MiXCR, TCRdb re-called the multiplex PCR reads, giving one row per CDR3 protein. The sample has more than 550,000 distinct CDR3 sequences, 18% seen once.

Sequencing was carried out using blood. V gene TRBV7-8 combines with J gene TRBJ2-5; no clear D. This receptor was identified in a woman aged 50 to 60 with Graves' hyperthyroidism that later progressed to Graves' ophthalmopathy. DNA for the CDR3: TGTGCCAGCAGCTTAAGTTTCCCTTCCGTCTCCCGAGAGACCCAGTACTTC. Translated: CASSLSFPSVSRETQYF.